This T cell receptor beta chain was observed in a study of blood T cells in healthy people across ages. Whole-study results and caveats: The lack of PBMC sorting stopped any conclusive naive versus antigen-experienced comparison.

For this clonotype: The antigen is not known.

Every sample yielded at least 6.5 million isolated PBMCs. Germline V CDR1 and CDR2: MNHEY, SMNVEV (reference sequence). With V trimmed by 6 bases and J by 5 bases, 6 bases remained unmatched. This CDR3 is built from 14 residues. Next came a second PCR, run for roughly 6 to 11 cycles, which used a sample-barcoded 5' primer along with a J-beta primer mix. TCRdb reprocessed the 5' RACE reads via MiXCR and lists one record per CDR3 protein. This repertoire shows 700,000 to 950,000 distinct CDR3 sequences, roughly 44% found once; its top ten account for about 20%. Sample: blood. The receptor was derived from a woman in her sixties in good health. The chain couples TRBV27 to TRBJ2-5; TRBD1 matches 10 bases. The CDR3 sequence: CASSRDRGAETQYF. The CDR3 DNA follows: TGTGCCAGCAGCCGGGACAGGGGAGCGGAGACCCAGTACTTC.